The rows below give T cell receptor beta chains drawn from one sample of a study of T cells in localized non-small cell lung cancer. Generated by immunoSEQ multiplex PCR, the TCRdb table keeps only in-frame clones and is missing some. The repertoire has 14,000 to 15,000 clones, around 83% of them found once; the top ten carry approximately 26%. The sequencing used peripheral blood, collected before any cancer treatment. These TCRs come from a female donor over 55 with stage I squamous cell lung carcinoma. The CDR3 runs from the conserved cysteine through the conserved F or W. A D gene is named only where the DNA matches it firmly. A clone size is listed for some rows: how often the clone was seen (once, few, many), or a class if it is expanded.

>medium-sized|NA|TRBV19|TRBJ2-2
CASSISTGRTGELFF
TGTGCCAGTAGTATTTCAACAGGGCGCACCGGGGAGCTGTTTTTT
>NA|NA|TRBV7-8|TRBJ2-2
CASTTLLPGLGNTGELFF
TGTGCCAGCACAACTCTTCTACCGGGGCTCGGGAACACCGGGGAGCTGTTTTTT
>NA|TRBD1|TRBV28|TRBJ2-2
CASSLPPTGGDTGELFF
TGTGCCAGCAGTTTACCGCCGACAGGGGGGGACACCGGGGAGCTGTTTTTT
>NA|NA|TRBV25-1|TRBJ1-2
CASRDSHYGYTF
TGTGCCAGCCGAGACAGCCACTATGGCTACACCTTC
>NA|TRBD1|TRBV7-2|TRBJ2-2
CASSPWTGNTGELFF
TGTGCCAGCAGCCCCTGGACAGGGAACACCGGGGAGCTGTTTTTT
>NA|TRBD2|TRBV4-2|TRBJ2-2
CASSQVAGAAGELFF
TGTGCCAGCAGCCAAGTAGCGGGAGCGGCCGGGGAGCTGTTTTTT
>NA|NA|TRBV6-5|TRBJ1-1
CASSYGWGRPDTEAFF
TGTGCCAGCAGTTACGGTTGGGGGCGCCCGGACACTGAAGCTTTCTTT
>NA|NA|TRBV5-1|TRBJ1-6
CASRGGENSPLHF
TGCGCCAGCAGAGGGGGGGAGAATTCACCCCTCCACTTT
>NA|NA|TRBV18|TRBJ1-3
CASSPTQTGIGNTIYF
TGTGCCAGCTCACCCACACAGACAGGCATTGGAAACACCATATATTTT
>NA|TRBD1|TRBV6-1|TRBJ1-2
CASSEGDRDYGYTF
TGTGCCAGCAGTGAAGGGGACAGGGACTATGGCTACACCTTC
>medium-sized|NA|TRBV11-3|TRBJ2-3
CASSLASGSTDTQYF
TGTGCCAGCAGCTTAGCAAGCGGGAGCACAGATACGCAGTATTTT
>NA|NA|TRBV7-3|TRBJ2-1
CASSLKAGTYNEQFF
TGTGCCAGCAGCTTAAAGGCAGGGACCTACAATGAGCAGTTCTTC
>NA|TRBD1|TRBV11-3|TRBJ1-6
CASSSGQGAGSPLHF
TGTGCCAGCAGCTCGGGACAGGGGGCAGGTTCACCCCTCCACTTT
>NA|NA|TRBV5-4|TRBJ2-7
CASSQVQAEEQYF
TGTGCCAGCAGCCAAGTTCAGGCGGAAGAGCAGTACTTC
>medium-sized|TRBD1|TRBV5-6|TRBJ1-2
CASSFGQDYGYTF
TGTGCCAGCAGCTTCGGACAGGACTATGGCTACACCTTC
>NA|TRBD1|TRBV30|TRBJ2-7
CAWDFGQGSEQYF
TGTGCCTGGGATTTCGGACAGGGAAGCGAGCAGTACTTC
>NA|NA|TRBV11-2|TRBJ1-6
CASSRVNSPLHF
TGTGCCAGCAGTAGGGTTAATTCACCCCTCCACTTT
>once|TRBD1|TRBV7-2|TRBJ1-1
CASRRQGGTNTEAFF
TGTGCCAGCAGGCGACAGGGAGGAACGAACACTGAAGCTTTCTTT
>NA|NA|TRBV18|TRBJ2-7
CASSPPGNEQYF
TGTGCCAGCTCACCACCGGGGAACGAGCAGTACTTC
>NA|NA|TRBV7-6|TRBJ1-1
CASSSTGLGLNTEAFF
TGTGCCAGCAGCTCGACAGGTTTAGGATTGAACACTGAAGCTTTCTTT
>once|NA|TRBV4-3|TRBJ2-2
CASSPRQNTGELFF
TGCGCCAGCAGCCCAAGACAGAACACCGGGGAGCTGTTTTTT
>NA|NA|TRBV6-5|TRBJ1-5
CASNHGSGNNQPQHF
TGTGCCAGCAATCACGGTTCAGGGAACAATCAGCCCCAGCATTTT
>NA|NA|TRBV6-1|TRBJ2-7
CASSERTFYEQYF
TGTGCCAGCAGTGAAAGGACTTTCTACGAGCAGTACTTC
>once|TRBD1|TRBV29-1|TRBJ1-1
CSVYQTGVVGNPHTEAFF
TGCAGCGTTTACCAGACAGGGGTTGTCGGAAACCCCCACACTGAAGCTTTCTTT
>NA|NA|TRBV9|TRBJ1-2
CASSALGGYTF
TGTGCCAGCAGCGCCCTGGGGGGCTACACCTTC
>NA|NA|TRBV5-1|TRBJ1-3
CASTQGSTGNTIYF
TGCGCCAGTACACAAGGCTCTACTGGAAACACCATATATTTT
>NA|NA|TRBV27|TRBJ1-6
CASTSSARNSPLHF
TGTGCCAGCACTAGCTCGGCCCGCAATTCACCCCTCCACTTT
>NA|NA|TRBV11-2|TRBJ1-2
CASSLDGQEGYGYTF
TGTGCCAGCAGCTTAGACGGGCAGGAAGGCTATGGCTACACCTTC
>NA|NA|TRBV25-1|TRBJ1-1
CASSVSSNEAFF
TGTGCCAGCAGTGTAAGTTCGAATGAAGCTTTCTTT
>NA|NA|TRBV13|TRBJ2-7
CASSLLREQYF
TGTGCCAGCAGCCTTCTGAGAGAGCAGTACTTC
>NA|TRBD1|TRBV6-5|TRBJ1-2
CASSYDRGRKNYGYTF
TGTGCCAGCAGTTATGACAGGGGGCGTAAGAACTATGGCTACACCTTC
>NA|NA|TRBV7-2|TRBJ2-2
CASSLVQRLNTGELFF
TGTGCCAGCAGCTTAGTCCAGAGACTGAACACCGGGGAGCTGTTTTTT
>NA|TRBD2|TRBV4-1|TRBJ2-7
CASSQEGLAGPFIEQYF
TGCGCCAGCAGCCAAGAGGGACTAGCGGGACCCTTCATCGAGCAGTACTTC
>NA|NA|TRBV6-5|TRBJ1-5
CASSEGDPNQPQHF
TGTGCCAGCAGTGAGGGGGACCCCAATCAGCCCCAGCATTTT
>NA|NA|TRBV25-1|TRBJ2-2
CASNKRGGELFF
TGTGCCAGCAATAAGAGAGGCGGGGAGCTGTTTTTT
>NA|NA|TRBV5-4|TRBJ2-5
CASSLDSMTETQYF
TGTGCCAGCAGCTTGGATAGCATGACGGAGACCCAGTACTTC
>NA|NA|TRBV4-1|TRBJ1-2
CASSQDQQNYGYTF
TGCGCCAGCAGCCAAGATCAACAGAACTATGGCTACACCTTC
>NA|NA|TRBV5-6|TRBJ1-1
CASSSDYLQVNTEAFF
TGTGCCAGCAGCTCTGACTACCTTCAGGTGAACACTGAAGCTTTCTTT
>NA|NA|TRBV6-5|TRBJ1-2
CASVGGRGSYGYTF
TGTGCCAGCGTAGGTGGCAGGGGCTCTTATGGCTACACCTTC
>few|NA|TRBV7-7|TRBJ2-3
CASSSFWVRTDTQYF
TGTGCCAGCAGCTCCTTTTGGGTCCGCACAGATACGCAGTATTTT
>few|NA|TRBV2|TRBJ1-2
CASRGRGVYGYTF
TGTGCCAGCCGCGGGAGGGGGGTCTATGGCTACACCTTC
>NA|NA|TRBV18|TRBJ1-2
CASSPRAGTLYGYTF
TGTGCCAGCTCACCCCGTGCCGGGACCCTCTATGGCTACACCTTC